The entry that follows covers one T cell receptor (beta chain) sequence. The antigen this receptor binds is unknown. Within one base of it there is no much larger clone, and no base qualities were kept. The sample belongs to a study of blood T cell repertoires in COVID-19 (dated by TCRdb to 2020 to 2021). With respect to the entire study: The collaborator samples originated in the United States, Italy and Spain and spanned the acute and convalescent phases of COVID-19. The material from the prospective study consisted of cDNA or gDNA derived from T cells, B-cell-depleted T cells, or PBMCs. The dataset comprised deeply sampled blood TCRbeta repertoires from subjects exposed to, actively infected with, or recovered from COVID-19. The repertoires were made available in a free public database intended to serve as a resource for research on the immune response to SARS-CoV-2. Samples came from the ongoing ImmuneRACE study (first 160 participants) plus 1,254 subjects from 6 global collaborators. A de-identified subject ID, COVID-19 status, age in years and sex were almost always included in the sample metadata. Where available, HLA class I and class II types were taken from metadata supplied by the sample provider and were not determined by assay-based typing.

The collaborating institutions used their own protocols to collect whole blood in K2EDTA tubes. For TCRbeta analysis, collaborators shipped samples as frozen whole blood, isolated PBMCs, or DNA extracted from either of those sample types. The research as a whole found: The quantity of clinical and demographic metadata differed by source and by participant and was supplied without curation.

The immunoSEQ Assay, a bias-controlled multiplex PCR, was used to amplify TCRbeta CDR3 regions from genomic DNA. Per the original workflow: The number of nucleated cells in each sample was estimated by amplification of reference gene primers within the assay. To quantify the absolute abundance of each unique TCRbeta CDR3 rearrangement, sequence reads were collapsed and filtered. For each sample, productive Simpson clonality was calculated by taking the square root of Simpson's diversity index across productive rearrangements. Here the immuneACCESS table is served through TCRdb, limited to in-frame sequences with V and J called. Missing clones are a known gap in these copies; in checked studies unresolved V genes cover under half, and the rest lacks a known reason. Clone size and V and J calls were adopted from that table, with D and trimming inferred from the DNA. This sample gives roughly 70,000 clones in total; nearly 90% of them show up just once. The ten largest make up almost 5% of the sample.

V has 4 bases trimmed and J has 2 bases trimmed; junction bases matching no gene number 12. The cysteine opens and the phenylalanine closes a CDR3 of 18 amino acids. Only the CDR3 DNA is retained, 54 bases long and in frame from the first base. CDR1 is given as MDHEN and CDR2 as SYDVKM, both from the germline V gene. Sequencing used peripheral blood. The sequence was obtained from a woman in her forties or fifties with active COVID-19. Here the chain combines TRBV28 and TRBJ2-2, with TRBD2 identical over 8 junction bases. Here is the DNA: TGTGCCAGCAGTTACTCCTCGGTAGCGGGAATAAACACCGGGGAGCTGTTTTTT. It specifies CASSYSSVAGINTGELFF. Full variable domain (CDR3 extended with the reference TRBV28 and TRBJ2-2 proteins): DVKVTQSSRYLVKRTGEKVFLECVQDMDHENMFWYRQDPGLGLRLIYFSYDVKMKEKGDIPEGYSVSREKKERFSLILESASTNQTSMYLCASSYSSVAGINTGELFFGEGSRLTVL.